This T cell receptor (beta chain) was recorded in a study of response to subunit inactivated influenza vaccine. TCRdb analysed the RT-PCR reads with MiXCR anew, one entry per CDR3 protein. The sample has hundreds of thousands of distinct CDR3 sequences; more than 15% are singletons. Comment on this clonotype: Its antigen is currently unknown.

General study findings and limits: It was suggested by the authors that few new T cells are recruited by each seasonal influenza vaccination.

The CDR3 sequence is 14 residues long. In germline, CDR1 is SGHTA, CDR2 FQGNSA. After removal of 3 bases from V and 5 bases from J, the junction contained 6 bases not matched to a gene. The sample here was CD4+ T cells sorted from PBMCs, taken about 23 months after vaccination. This clonotype was obtained from a man between 50 and 69 years old who received an inactivated influenza vaccine. The chain employs TRBV7-2 and TRBJ2-7; TRBD1 matches 8 bases. The CDR3 is CASSFGRGHDEQYF. The CDR3 bases are TGTGCCAGCAGCTTCGGCAGGGGGCACGACGAGCAGTACTTC. Supplemented by reference TRBV7-2 and TRBJ2-7, the full variable domain reads GAGVSQSPSNKVTEKGKDVELRCDPISGHTALYWYRQSLGQGLEFLIYFQGNSAPDKSGLPSDRFSAERTGGSVSTLTIQRTQQEDSAVYLCASSFGRGHDEQYFGPGTRLTVT.